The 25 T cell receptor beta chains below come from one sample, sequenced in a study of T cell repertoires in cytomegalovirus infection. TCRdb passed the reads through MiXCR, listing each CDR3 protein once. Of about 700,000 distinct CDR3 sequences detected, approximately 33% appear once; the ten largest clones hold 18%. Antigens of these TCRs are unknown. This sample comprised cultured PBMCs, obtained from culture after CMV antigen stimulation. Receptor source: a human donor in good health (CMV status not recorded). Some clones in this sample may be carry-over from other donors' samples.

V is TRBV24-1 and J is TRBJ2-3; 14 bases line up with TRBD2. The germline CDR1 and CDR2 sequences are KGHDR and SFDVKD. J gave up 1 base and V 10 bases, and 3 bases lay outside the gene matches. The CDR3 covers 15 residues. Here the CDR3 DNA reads TGTGCCACTATGGGACTAGCGGGGGGCACAGATACGCAGTATTTT. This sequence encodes CATMGLAGGTDTQYF.

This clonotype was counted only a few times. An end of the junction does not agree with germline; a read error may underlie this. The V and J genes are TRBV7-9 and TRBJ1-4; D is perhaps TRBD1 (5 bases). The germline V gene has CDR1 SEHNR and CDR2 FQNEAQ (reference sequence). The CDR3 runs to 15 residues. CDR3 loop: CASSSLGDPSSTILF. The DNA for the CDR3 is TGTGCCAGCAGCTCCCTCGGGGACCCATCATCGACCATATTGTTT.

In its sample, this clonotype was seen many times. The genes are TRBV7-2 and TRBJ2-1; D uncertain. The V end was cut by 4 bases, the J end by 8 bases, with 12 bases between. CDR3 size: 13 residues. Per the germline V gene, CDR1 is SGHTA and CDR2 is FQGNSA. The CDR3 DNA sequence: TGTGCCAGCAGCTACCGCGTTGGCGATGAGCAGTTCTTC. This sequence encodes CASSYRVGDEQFF.

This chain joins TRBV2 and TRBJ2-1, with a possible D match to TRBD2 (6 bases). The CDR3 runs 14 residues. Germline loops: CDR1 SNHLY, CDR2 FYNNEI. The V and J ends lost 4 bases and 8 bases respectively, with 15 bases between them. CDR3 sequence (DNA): TGTGCCAGCAGTGGCACGGGACTTTGGTATGAGCAGTTCTTC. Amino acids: CASSGTGLWYEQFF.

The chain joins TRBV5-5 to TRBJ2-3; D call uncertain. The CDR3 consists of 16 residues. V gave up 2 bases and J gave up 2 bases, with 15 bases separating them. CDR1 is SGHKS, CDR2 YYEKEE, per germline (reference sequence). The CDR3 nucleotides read TGTGCCAGCAGCTTCGAAGGGTTGGACGCCACAGATACGCAGTATTTT. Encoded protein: CASSFEGLDATDTQYF.

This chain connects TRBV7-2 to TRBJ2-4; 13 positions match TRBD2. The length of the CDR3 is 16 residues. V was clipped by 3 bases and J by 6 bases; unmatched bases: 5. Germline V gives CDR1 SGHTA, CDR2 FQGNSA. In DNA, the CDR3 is TGTGCCAGCAGCTTCGGACTAGCGGGAGCTGGAAACATTCAGTACTTC. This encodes CASSFGLAGAGNIQYF.

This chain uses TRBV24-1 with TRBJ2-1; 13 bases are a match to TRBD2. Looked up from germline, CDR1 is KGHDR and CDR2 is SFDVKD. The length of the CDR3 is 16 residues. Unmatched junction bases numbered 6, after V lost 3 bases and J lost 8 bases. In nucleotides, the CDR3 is TGTGCCACCAGTGATGCCCGGACTAGCGGGAGATATGAGCAGTTCTTC. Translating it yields CATSDARTSGRYEQFF.

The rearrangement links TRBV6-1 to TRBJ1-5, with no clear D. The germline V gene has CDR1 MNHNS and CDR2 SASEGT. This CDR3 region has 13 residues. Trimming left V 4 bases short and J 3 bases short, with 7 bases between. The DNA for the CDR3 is TGTGCCAGCAGTGGGCATTTCAATCAGCCCCAGCATTTT. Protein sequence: CASSGHFNQPQHF.

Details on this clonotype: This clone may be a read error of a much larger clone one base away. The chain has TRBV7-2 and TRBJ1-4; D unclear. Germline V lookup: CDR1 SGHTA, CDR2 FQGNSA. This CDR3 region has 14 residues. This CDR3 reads CASSPRVFNERLFF. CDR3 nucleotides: TGTGCCAGCAGCCCCCGGGTCTTTAATGAAAGACTGTTTTTT.

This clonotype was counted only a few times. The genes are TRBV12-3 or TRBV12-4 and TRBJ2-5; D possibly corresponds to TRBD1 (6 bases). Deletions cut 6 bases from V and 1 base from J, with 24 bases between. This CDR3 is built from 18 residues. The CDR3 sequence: CASRPRGAALLRQETQYF. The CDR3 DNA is TGTGCCAGCAGACCCAGGGGCGCTGCTCTTCTCCGCCAAGAGACCCAGTACTTC.

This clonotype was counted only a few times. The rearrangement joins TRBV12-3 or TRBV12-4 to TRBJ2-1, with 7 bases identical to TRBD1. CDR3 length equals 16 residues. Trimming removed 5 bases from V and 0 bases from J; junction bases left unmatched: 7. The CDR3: CASSPGTASSYNEQFF. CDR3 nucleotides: TGTGCCAGCAGTCCCGGGACAGCAAGCTCCTACAATGAGCAGTTCTTC.

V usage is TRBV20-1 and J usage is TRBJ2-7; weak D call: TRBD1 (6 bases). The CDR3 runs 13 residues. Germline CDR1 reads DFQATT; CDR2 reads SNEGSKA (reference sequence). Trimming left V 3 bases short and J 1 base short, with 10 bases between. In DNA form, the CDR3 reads TGCAGTGCTAGCAGGGGAAGTTCCTACGAGCAGTACTTC. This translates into CSASRGSSYEQYF.

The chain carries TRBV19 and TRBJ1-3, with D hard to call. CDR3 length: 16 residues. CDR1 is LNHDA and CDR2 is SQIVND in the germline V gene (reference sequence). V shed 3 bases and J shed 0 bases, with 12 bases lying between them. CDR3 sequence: CASSIPGDFSGNTIYF. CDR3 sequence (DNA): TGTGCCAGTAGTATTCCGGGTGACTTCTCTGGAAACACCATATATTTT.

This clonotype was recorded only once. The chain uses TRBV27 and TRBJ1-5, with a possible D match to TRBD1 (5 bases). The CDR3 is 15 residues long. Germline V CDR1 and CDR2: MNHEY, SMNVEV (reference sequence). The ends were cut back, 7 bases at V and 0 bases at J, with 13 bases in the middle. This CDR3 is CASKSGGLSNQPQHF. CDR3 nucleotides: TGTGCCAGCAAGAGCGGGGGTCTTAGCAATCAGCCCCAGCATTTT.

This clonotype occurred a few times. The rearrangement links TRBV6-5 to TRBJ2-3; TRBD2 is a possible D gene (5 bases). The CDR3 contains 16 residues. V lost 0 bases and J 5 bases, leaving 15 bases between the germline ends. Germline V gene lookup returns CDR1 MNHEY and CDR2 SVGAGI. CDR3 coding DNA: TGTGCCAGCAGTTACTCGTTGCCCGAAGGAGGAGATACGCAGTATTTT. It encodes CASSYSLPEGGDTQYF.

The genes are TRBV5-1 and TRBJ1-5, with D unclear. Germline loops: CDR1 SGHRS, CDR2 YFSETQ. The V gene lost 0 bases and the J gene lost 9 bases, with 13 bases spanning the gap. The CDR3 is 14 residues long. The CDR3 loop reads CASSLEVGQWPQHF. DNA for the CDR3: TGCGCCAGCAGCTTGGAGGTCGGTCAGTGGCCCCAGCATTTT.

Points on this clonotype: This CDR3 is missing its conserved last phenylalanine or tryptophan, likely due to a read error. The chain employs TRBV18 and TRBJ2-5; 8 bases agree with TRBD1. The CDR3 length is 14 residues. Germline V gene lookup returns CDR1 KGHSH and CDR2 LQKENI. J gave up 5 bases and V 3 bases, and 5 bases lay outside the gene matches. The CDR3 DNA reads TGTGCCAGCTCACCCTGGACAGGGCGGGAGACCCAGTACTCC. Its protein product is CASSPWTGRETQYS.

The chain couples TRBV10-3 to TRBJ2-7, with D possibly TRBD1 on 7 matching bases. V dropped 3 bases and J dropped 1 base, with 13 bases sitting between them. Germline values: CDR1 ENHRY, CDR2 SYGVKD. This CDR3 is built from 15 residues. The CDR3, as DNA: TGTGCCATCAGTGATGGAGGGGGCAGTTCCTACGAGCAGTACTTC. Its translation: CAISDGGGSSYEQYF.

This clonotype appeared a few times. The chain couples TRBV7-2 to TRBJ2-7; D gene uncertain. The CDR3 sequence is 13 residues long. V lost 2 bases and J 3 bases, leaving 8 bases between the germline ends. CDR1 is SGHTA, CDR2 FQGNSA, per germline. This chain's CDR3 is CASSLPNFYEQYF. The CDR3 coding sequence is TGTGCCAGCAGCTTACCGAATTTCTACGAGCAGTACTTC.

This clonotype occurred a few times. The CDR3 coding sequence is TGTGCCAGCAGCTTAGAAGGGGTAGGGAACGAGCAGTACTTC. Its translation: CASSLEGVGNEQYF. V and J are TRBV7-6 and TRBJ2-7; possible D gene TRBD1, 5 bases. Trimming removed 1 base from V and 5 bases from J, with 12 bases in between. Germline CDR1 and CDR2: SGHVS and FNYEAQ. The CDR3 loop spans 14 amino acids.

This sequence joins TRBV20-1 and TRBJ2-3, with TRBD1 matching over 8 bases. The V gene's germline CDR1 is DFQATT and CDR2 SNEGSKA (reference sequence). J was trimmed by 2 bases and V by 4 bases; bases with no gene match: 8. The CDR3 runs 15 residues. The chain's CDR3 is CSATIVRGPTDTQYF. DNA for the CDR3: TGCAGTGCTACTATCGTCAGGGGGCCCACAGATACGCAGTATTTT.

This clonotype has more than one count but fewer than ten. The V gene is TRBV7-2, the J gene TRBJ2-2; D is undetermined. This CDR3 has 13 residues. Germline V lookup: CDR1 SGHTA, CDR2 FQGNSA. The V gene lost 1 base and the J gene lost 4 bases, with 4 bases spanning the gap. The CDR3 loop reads CASSLDITGELFF. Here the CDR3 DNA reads TGTGCCAGCAGCTTAGATATCACCGGGGAGCTGTTTTTT.

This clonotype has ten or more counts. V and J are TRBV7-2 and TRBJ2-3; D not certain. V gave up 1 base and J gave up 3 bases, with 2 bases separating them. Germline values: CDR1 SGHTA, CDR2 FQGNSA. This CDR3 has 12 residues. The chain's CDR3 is CASSLETDTQYF. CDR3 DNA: TGTGCCAGCAGCTTAGAAACAGATACGCAGTATTTT.

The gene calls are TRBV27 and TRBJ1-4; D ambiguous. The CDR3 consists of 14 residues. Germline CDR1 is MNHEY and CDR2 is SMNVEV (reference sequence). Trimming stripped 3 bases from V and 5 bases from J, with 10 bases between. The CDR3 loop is CASSFGPLNEKLFF. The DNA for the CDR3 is TGTGCCAGCAGTTTTGGGCCGCTCAATGAAAAACTGTTTTTT.

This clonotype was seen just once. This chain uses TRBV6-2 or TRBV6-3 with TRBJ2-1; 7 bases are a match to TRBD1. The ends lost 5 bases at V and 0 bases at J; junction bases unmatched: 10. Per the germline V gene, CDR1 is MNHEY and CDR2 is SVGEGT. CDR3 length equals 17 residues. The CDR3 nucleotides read TGTGCCAGCAGTCTCTCGGACAGGTCGAACTCCTACAATGAGCAGTTCTTC. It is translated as CASSLSDRSNSYNEQFF.